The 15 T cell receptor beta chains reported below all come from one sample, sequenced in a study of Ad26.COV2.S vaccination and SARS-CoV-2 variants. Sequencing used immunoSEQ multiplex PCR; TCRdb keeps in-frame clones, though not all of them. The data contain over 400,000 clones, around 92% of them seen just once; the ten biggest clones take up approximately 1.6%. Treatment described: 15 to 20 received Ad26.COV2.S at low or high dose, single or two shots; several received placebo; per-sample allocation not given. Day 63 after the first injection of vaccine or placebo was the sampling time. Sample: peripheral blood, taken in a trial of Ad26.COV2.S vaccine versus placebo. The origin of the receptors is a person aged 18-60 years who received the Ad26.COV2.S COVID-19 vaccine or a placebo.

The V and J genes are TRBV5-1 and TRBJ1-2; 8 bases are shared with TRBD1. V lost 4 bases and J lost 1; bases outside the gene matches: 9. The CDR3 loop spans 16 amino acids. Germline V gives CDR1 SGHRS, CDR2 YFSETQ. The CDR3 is CASSTLPGQDNYGYTF. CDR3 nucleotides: TGCGCCAGCAGCACCTTGCCGGGACAGGATAACTATGGCTACACCTTC.

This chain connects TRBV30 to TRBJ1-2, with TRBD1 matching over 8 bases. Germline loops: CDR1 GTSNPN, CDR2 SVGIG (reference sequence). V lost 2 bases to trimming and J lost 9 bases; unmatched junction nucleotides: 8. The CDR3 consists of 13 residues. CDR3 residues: CAWSTGGGGRYTF. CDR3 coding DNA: TGTGCCTGGAGTACAGGGGGTGGGGGTCGCTACACCTTC. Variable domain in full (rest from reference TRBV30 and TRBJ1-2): SQTIHQWPATLVQPVGSPLSLECTVEGTSNPNLYWYRQAAGRGLQLLFYSVGIGQISSEVPQNLSASRPQDRQFILSSKKLLLSDSGFYLCAWSTGGGGRYTFGSGTRLTVV.

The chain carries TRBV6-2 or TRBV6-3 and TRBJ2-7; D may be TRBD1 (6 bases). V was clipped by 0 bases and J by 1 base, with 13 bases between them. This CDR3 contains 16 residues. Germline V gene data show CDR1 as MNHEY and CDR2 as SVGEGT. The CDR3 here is CASSYSSKQGSYEQYF. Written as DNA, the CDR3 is TGTGCCAGCAGTTACTCGTCCAAACAGGGTTCCTACGAGCAGTACTTC.

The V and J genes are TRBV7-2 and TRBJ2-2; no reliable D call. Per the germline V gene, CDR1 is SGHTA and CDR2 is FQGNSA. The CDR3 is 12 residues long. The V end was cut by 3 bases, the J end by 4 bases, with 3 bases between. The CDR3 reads CASSFSTGELFF. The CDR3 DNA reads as TGTGCCAGCAGCTTCAGCACCGGGGAGCTGTTTTTT.

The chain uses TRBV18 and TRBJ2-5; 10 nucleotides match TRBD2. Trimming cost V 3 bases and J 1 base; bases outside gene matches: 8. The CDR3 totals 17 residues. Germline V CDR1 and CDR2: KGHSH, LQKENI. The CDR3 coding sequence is TGTGCCAGCTCACCGGGGCTAGCGGGGGACCTCCAAGAGACCCAGTACTTC. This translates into CASSPGLAGDLQETQYF.

CDR3 sequence: CASRLMGGAGGKGEQYF. The CDR3 DNA reads TGTGCCAGCAGGTTAATGGGAGGTGCCGGGGGGAAAGGCGAGCAGTACTTC. The chain has TRBV13 and TRBJ2-7, with 7 bases fitting TRBD2. Germline V gives CDR1 PRHDT, CDR2 FYEKMQ (reference sequence). The V gene end was trimmed by 6 bases and the J gene end by 6 bases; junction bases not matched to a gene: 20. The CDR3 covers 17 residues.

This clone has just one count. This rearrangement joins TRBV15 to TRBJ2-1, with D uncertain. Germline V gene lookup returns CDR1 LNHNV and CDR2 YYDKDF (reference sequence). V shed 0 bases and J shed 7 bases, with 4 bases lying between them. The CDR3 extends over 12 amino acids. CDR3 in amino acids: CATSREVNEQFF. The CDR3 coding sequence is TGTGCCACCAGCAGAGAGGTGAATGAGCAGTTCTTC. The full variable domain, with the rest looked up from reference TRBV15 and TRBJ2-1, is DAMVIQNPRYQVTQFGKPVTLSCSQTLNHNVMYWYQQKSSQAPKLLFHYYDKDFNNEADTPDNFQSRRPNTSFCFLDIRSPGLGDTAMYLCATSREVNEQFFGPGTRLTVL.

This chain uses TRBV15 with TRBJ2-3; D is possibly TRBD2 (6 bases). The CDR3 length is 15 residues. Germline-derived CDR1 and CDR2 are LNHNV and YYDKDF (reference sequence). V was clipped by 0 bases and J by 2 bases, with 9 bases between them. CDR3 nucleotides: TGTGCCACCAGCAGAGATAGGAGGGTCACAGATACGCAGTATTTT. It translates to CATSRDRRVTDTQYF. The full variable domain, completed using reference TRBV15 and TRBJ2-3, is DAMVIQNPRYQVTQFGKPVTLSCSQTLNHNVMYWYQQKSSQAPKLLFHYYDKDFNNEADTPDNFQSRRPNTSFCFLDIRSPGLGDTAMYLCATSRDRRVTDTQYFGPGTRLTVL.

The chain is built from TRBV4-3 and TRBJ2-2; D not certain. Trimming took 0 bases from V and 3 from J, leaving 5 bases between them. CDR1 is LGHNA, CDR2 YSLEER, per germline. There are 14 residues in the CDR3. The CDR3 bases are TGCGCCAGCAGCCAAGAGGTCCACACCGGGGAGCTGTTTTTT. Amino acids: CASSQEVHTGELFF.

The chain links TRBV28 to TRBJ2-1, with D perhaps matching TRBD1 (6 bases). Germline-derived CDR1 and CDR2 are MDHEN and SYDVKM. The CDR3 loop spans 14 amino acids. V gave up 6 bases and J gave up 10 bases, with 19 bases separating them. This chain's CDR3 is CASRLRFRGQEQFF. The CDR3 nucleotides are TGTGCCAGCAGATTACGGTTCAGGGGTCAGGAGCAGTTCTTC.

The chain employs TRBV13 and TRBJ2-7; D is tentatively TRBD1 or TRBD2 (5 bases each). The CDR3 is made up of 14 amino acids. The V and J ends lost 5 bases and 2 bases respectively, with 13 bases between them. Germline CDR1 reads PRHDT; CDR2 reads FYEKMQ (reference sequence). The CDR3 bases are TGTGCCAGCAGCCACGGGGACCACGCCTACGAGCAGTACTTC. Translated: CASSHGDHAYEQYF.

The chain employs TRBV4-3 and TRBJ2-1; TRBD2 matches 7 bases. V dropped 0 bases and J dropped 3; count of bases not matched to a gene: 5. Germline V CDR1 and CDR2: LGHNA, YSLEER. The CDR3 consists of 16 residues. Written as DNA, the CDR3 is TGCGCCAGCAGCCAAGAAAGCGGGGCAGTCTACAATGAGCAGTTCTTC. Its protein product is CASSQESGAVYNEQFF.

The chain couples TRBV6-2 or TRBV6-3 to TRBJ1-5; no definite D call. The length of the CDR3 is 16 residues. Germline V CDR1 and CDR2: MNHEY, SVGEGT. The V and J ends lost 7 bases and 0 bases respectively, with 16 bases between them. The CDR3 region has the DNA TGTGCCAGCACCCCCGGCCAGATTCCTAGCAATCAGCCCCAGCATTTT. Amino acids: CASTPGQIPSNQPQHF.

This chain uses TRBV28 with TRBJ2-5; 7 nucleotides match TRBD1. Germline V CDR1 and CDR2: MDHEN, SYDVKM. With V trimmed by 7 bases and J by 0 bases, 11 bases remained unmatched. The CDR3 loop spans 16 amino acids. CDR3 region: CASNDPDRVDQETQYF. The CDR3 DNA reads TGTGCCAGCAATGACCCCGACAGGGTGGACCAAGAGACCCAGTACTTC.

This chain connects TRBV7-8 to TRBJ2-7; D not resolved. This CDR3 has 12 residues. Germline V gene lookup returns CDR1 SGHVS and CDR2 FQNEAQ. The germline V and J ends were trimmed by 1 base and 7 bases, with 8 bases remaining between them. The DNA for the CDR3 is TGTGCCAGCAGCTTAGTGGGCTCTGAGCAGTACTTC. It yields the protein CASSLVGSEQYF.